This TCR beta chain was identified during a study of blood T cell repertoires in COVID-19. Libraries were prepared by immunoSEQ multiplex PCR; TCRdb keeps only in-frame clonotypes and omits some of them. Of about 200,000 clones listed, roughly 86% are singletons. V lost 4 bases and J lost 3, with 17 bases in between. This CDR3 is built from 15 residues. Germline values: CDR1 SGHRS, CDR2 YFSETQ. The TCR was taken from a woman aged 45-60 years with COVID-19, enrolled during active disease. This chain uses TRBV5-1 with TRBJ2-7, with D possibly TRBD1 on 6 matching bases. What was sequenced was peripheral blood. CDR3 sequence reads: CASSRSPGQNYEQYV. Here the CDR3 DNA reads TGCGCCAGCAGCCGGTCTCCGGGACAAAACTACGAGCAGTACGTC.